The TCR beta chain described here comes from a study of OX40 agonist ivuxolimab in advanced cancers. The germline V and J ends were trimmed by 4 bases and 5 bases, with 14 bases remaining between them. CDR3 length equals 14 residues. From germline, CDR1 is MNHEY and CDR2 SVGAGI. Method: immunoSEQ multiplex PCR; TCRdb's copy keeps in-frame clones and lacks some. The data show about 82,000 clones, 86% seen once. The receptor's source is an adult with an advanced solid tumor such as melanoma, head and neck, liver or kidney cancer. The sample in question was CD4+ or CD8+ T cells sorted from blood, obtained in a trial of the OX40 agonist ivuxolimab. The genes are TRBV6-5 and TRBJ2-5; the D is unclear. CDR3 DNA sequence: TGTGCCAGCAGTTCTGACCGGCTTTCGGAGACCCAGTACTTC. Translating it yields CASSSDRLSETQYF.